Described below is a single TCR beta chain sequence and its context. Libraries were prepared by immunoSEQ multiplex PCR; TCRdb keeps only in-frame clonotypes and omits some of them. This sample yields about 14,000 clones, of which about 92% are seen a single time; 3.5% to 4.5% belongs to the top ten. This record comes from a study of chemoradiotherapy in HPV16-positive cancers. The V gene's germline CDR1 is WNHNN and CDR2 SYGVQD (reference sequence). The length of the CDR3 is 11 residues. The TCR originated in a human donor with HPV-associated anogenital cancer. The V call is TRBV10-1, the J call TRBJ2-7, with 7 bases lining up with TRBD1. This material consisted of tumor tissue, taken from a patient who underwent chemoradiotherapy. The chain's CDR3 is CAAGGEGMRYF. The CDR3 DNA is TGCGCAGCAGGGGGAGAAGGTATGAGGTACTTC.